This passage covers 25 T cell receptor beta chains from one sample sequenced in a study of blood T cells in healthy people across ages. Alongside a J-beta primer mix, a sample-barcoded 5' primer served in a second PCR lasting about 7 to 11 cycles. TCRdb processed the 5' RACE reads anew with MiXCR; each CDR3 protein has one entry. The sample has roughly 700,000 distinct CDR3 sequences, 49% seen once. The specimen was blood. The receptors originated from a woman aged 60 to 75 in good health.

The chain is built from TRBV29-1 and TRBJ2-1, with a possible D match to TRBD1 (6 bases). The CDR3 has 12 amino acids. V dropped 6 bases and J dropped 7 bases, with 13 bases sitting between them. Germline CDR1 and CDR2: SQVTM and ANQGSEA. The CDR3 loop is CSVDRYLNEQFF. The CDR3, as DNA: TGCAGCGTCGACAGGTATTTGAATGAGCAGTTCTTC.

V is TRBV5-1 and J is TRBJ1-4; D is ambiguous. The ends were cut back, 4 bases at V and 8 bases at J, with 9 bases in the middle. This CDR3 is built from 12 residues. CDR1 is SGHRS, CDR2 YFSETQ, per germline. In DNA form, the CDR3 reads TGCGCCAGCAGCCAAGAAGGAGAAAAACTGTTTTTT. Its protein is CASSQEGEKLFF.

This clonotype was picked up a small number of times. The V gene is TRBV20-1, the J gene TRBJ2-1, with 11 bases lining up with TRBD2. The CDR3 contains 16 residues. CDR1 DFQATT and CDR2 SNEGSKA come from the germline V gene (reference sequence). With 3 bases clipped from V and 6 bases from J, the junction kept 10 bases outside the gene matches. CDR3 in DNA: TGCAGTGCTAGGGACCGTATTAGCGGGAGGGCCAATGAGCAGTTCTTC. Protein sequence: CSARDRISGRANEQFF.

The chain employs TRBV15 and TRBJ2-7, with D possibly being TRBD2 (6 bases). V was shortened by 0 bases and J by 3 bases, with 12 bases between the two germline ends. The CDR3 extends over 15 amino acids. Per the germline V gene, CDR1 is LNHNV and CDR2 is YYDKDF (reference sequence). The CDR3 nucleotides read TGTGCCACCAGCAGAGACGGGGGTCCTGGCTACGAGCAGTACTTC. Translated: CATSRDGGPGYEQYF.

Details on this clonotype: At one end, the junction sequence differs from germline, possibly due to a read error. Here the CDR3 DNA reads TGCGCCGGCAGCTTTTATATTACGGAAAACTATGGCTACACCTTC. Translating it yields CAGSFYITENYGYTF. The chain has TRBV5-1 and TRBJ1-2; D remains unclear. Germline-derived CDR1 and CDR2 are SGHRS and YFSETQ. CDR3 length: 15 amino acids. The complete variable domain, with remaining parts taken from reference TRBV5-1 and TRBJ1-2, reads KAGVTQTPRYLIKTRGQQVTLSCSPISGHRSVSWYQQTPGQGLQFLFEYFSETQRNKGNFPGRFSGRQFSNSRSEMNVSTLELGDSALYLCAGSFYITENYGYTFGSGTRLTVV.

This clonotype showed up just a few times. The V gene is TRBV12-3 or TRBV12-4, the J gene TRBJ2-7; 7 nucleotides line up with TRBD1. The J segment lost 3 bases and the V segment lost 5 bases, leaving 10 bases of the junction unmatched. The CDR3 is 15 residues long. The DNA of the CDR3 is TGTGCCAGCAGTATAAGGACAGGAGCGAACTACGAGCAGTACTTC. Translation: CASSIRTGANYEQYF.

This clonotype was observed a few times. The rearrangement joins TRBV20-1 to TRBJ2-3; a possible D gene is TRBD2 (5 bases). The V and J ends lost 0 bases and 0 bases respectively, with 10 bases between them. Germline values: CDR1 DFQATT, CDR2 SNEGSKA (reference sequence). The CDR3 sequence is 15 residues long. The CDR3 sequence is CSARDGRVSTDTQYF. CDR3 bases: TGCAGTGCTAGAGATGGGCGGGTTAGCACAGATACGCAGTATTTT.

The genes are TRBV19 and TRBJ1-5, with 10 bases that match TRBD1. The CDR3 consists of 17 residues. Looked up from germline, CDR1 is LNHDA and CDR2 is SQIVND (reference sequence). V lost 4 bases and J lost 5; bases outside the gene matches: 11. CDR3 in amino acids: CASSTGPGQGTDQPQHF. The CDR3 DNA follows: TGTGCCAGTAGTACCGGCCCGGGACAGGGGACCGATCAGCCCCAGCATTTT.

This clonotype was picked up one time. This chain connects TRBV29-1 to TRBJ1-4; no firm D call. The germline gives CDR1 SQVTM, CDR2 ANQGSEA. V gave up 7 bases and J gave up 5 bases, with 14 bases separating them. This CDR3 has 13 residues. Here the CDR3 DNA reads TGCAGCGCTAACAGCGGACTGAATGAAAAACTGTTTTTT. Its translation is CSANSGLNEKLFF. Full variable domain (rest looked up from reference TRBV29-1 and TRBJ1-4): SAVISQKPSRDICQRGTSLTIQCQVDSQVTMMFWYRQQPGQSLTLIATANQGSEATYESGFVIDKFPISRPNLTFSTLTVSNMSPEDSSIYLCSANSGLNEKLFFGSGTQLSVL.

V and J are TRBV7-3 and TRBJ2-1; tentative D call: TRBD2 (5 bases). The better agreement between TRBJ2-7 and the DNA end casts doubt on the J call. CDR3 length: 15 amino acids. Per the germline V gene, CDR1 is SGHTA and CDR2 is FQGTGA. CDR3 nucleotide sequence: TGTGCCAGCAGCCCAGCGGCCAGCTCCTACAATGAGCAGTACTTC. Translating it yields CASSPAASSYNEQYF.

This chain joins TRBV7-3 and TRBJ2-1, with 11 bases fitting TRBD2. The CDR3 consists of 15 residues. Germline lookup yields CDR1 SGHTA and CDR2 FQGTGA. With 4 bases clipped from V and 6 bases from J, the junction kept 5 bases outside the gene matches. DNA for the CDR3: TGTGCCAGCAGCTCACTAGCGGGAGATCTCAATGAGCAGTTCTTC. As protein: CASSSLAGDLNEQFF.

V and J are TRBV28 and TRBJ1-5; D unclear. Germline V gene sequence: CDR1 MDHEN, CDR2 SYDVKM. The V gene lost 4 bases and the J gene lost 1 base, with 11 bases spanning the gap. The CDR3 loop spans 15 amino acids. This chain's CDR3 is CASSSRGLSNQPQHF. The CDR3 DNA sequence: TGTGCCAGCAGTTCTCGGGGATTAAGCAATCAGCCCCAGCATTTT.

The CDR3 spells CASSRLAGWSSNEQFF. CDR3 in DNA: TGTGCCAGCAGCCGACTAGCGGGATGGTCGTCCAATGAGCAGTTCTTC. The chain employs TRBV6-5 and TRBJ2-1; 11 bases fit TRBD2. After removal of 6 bases from V and 6 bases from J, the junction contained 10 bases not matched to a gene. This CDR3 region has 16 residues. The germline gives CDR1 MNHEY, CDR2 SVGAGI.

This rearrangement joins TRBV4-3 to TRBJ2-7; tentatively, D is TRBD1 or TRBD2 (5 bases each). Germline V gene sequence: CDR1 LGHNA, CDR2 YSLEER. Trimming removed 0 bases at V and 5 bases at J, with 14 bases between. The CDR3 spans 15 residues. The CDR3 spells CASSQEVGAVNEQYF. In nucleotides, the CDR3 is TGCGCCAGCAGCCAAGAAGTCGGGGCAGTAAACGAGCAGTACTTC.

This rearrangement joins TRBV11-1 to TRBJ1-1; no clear D. V was pared by 5 bases and J by 1 base, with 14 bases between. Germline V lookup: CDR1 SGHAT, CDR2 FQDESV (reference sequence). The CDR3 totals 15 residues. The chain's CDR3 is CASSRRLTTNTEAFF. Written as DNA, the CDR3 is TGTGCCAGCAGCCGCCGGCTCACAACGAACACTGAAGCTTTCTTT.

This clonotype has only a few counts. Germline is not matched at one junction end, which may reflect a read error. The chain has TRBV7-7 and TRBJ2-1, with D possibly matching TRBD2 (7 bases). Germline-derived CDR1 and CDR2 are SSHAT and FNYEAQ (reference sequence). The CDR3 length is 14 residues. CDR3 sequence reads: CASSLGGVHNEQFF. For the CDR3, the DNA is TGTGCTAGCAGCTTAGGGGGGGTCCACAATGAGCAGTTCTTC.

The rearrangement uses TRBV28 and TRBJ1-2; no clear D gene. The CDR3 runs to 12 residues. Germline-derived CDR1 and CDR2 are MDHEN and SYDVKM. Trimming took 5 bases from V and 12 from J, leaving 16 bases between them. The CDR3 DNA reads as TGTGCCAGCAGTCCCAGAGACATGGGCCACACCTTC. It translates to CASSPRDMGHTF.

In this sample, this clonotype turned up a few times. The J gene is TRBJ1-1, the V gene TRBV10-3; 8 bases map to TRBD1. CDR3 length: 17 amino acids. Germline V gene data show CDR1 as ENHRY and CDR2 as SYGVKD. V was pared by 7 bases and J by 4 bases, with 17 bases of the junction left unmatched. DNA for the CDR3: TGTGCCATCACCCAAGGACAGGGACCGTCGAGGACCACTGAAGCTTTCTTT. This gives the protein CAITQGQGPSRTTEAFF.

This sequence joins TRBV2 and TRBJ1-3, with D tentatively TRBD1 (6 bases). The CDR3 sequence is 16 residues long. Deletions cut 6 bases from V and 4 bases from J, with 19 bases between. Germline CDR1 and CDR2: SNHLY and FYNNEI. CDR3: CASSPVSGGRGNTIYF. As DNA, the CDR3 is TGTGCCAGCAGCCCGGTCTCTGGGGGGCGAGGAAACACCATATATTTT.

With respect to this clonotype: A much more abundant neighbour one base away suggests this may be a read error. This chain connects TRBV6-5 to TRBJ1-1; D gene uncertain. Trimming took 6 bases from V and 0 from J, leaving 5 bases between them. The CDR3 extends over 12 amino acids. Germline V gives CDR1 MNHEY, CDR2 SVGAGI. CDR3 region: CASRFLNTEAFF. CDR3 sequence (DNA): TGTGCCAGCAGATTCTTGAACACTGAAGCTTTCTTT.

The genes are TRBV24-1 and TRBJ2-1; no firm D call. Trimming left V 5 bases short and J 4 bases short, with 5 bases between. The CDR3 contains 12 residues. CDR1 is KGHDR, CDR2 SFDVKD, per germline. CDR3 in DNA: TGTGCCACCAGTGTCGGATACAATGAGCAGTTCTTC. Protein product: CATSVGYNEQFF.

The rearrangement links TRBV4-2 to TRBJ2-3; the D gene is possibly TRBD2 (6 bases). Germline V lookup: CDR1 LGHNA, CDR2 YNFKEQ. This CDR3 is built from 16 residues. V dropped 0 bases and J dropped 3 bases, with 13 bases sitting between them. In nucleotides, the CDR3 is TGTGCCAGCAGCCAAGATCTCGGGGGTAGAACAGATACGCAGTATTTT. It codes for CASSQDLGGRTDTQYF.

The chain recombines TRBV29-1 with TRBJ2-1; a weak D match, TRBD2 (5 bases). The CDR3 sequence is 19 residues long. Germline loops: CDR1 SQVTM, CDR2 ANQGSEA. The V end was cut by 5 bases, the J end by 5 bases, with 31 bases between. CDR3 sequence: CSVRRSEVLGGPRNNEQFF. The CDR3 region has the DNA TGCAGCGTTAGAAGGAGTGAGGTGTTGGGCGGGCCTCGGAACAATGAGCAGTTCTTC.

The chain links TRBV10-3 to TRBJ2-7; tentative D call: TRBD1 (5 bases). CDR1 and CDR2 (germline): ENHRY, SYGVKD. V lost 4 bases and J lost 5, with 12 bases in between. This CDR3 comprises 13 residues. CDR3 DNA: TGTGCCATCAGTGTGGGCAGGGCAAACGAGCAGTACTTC. This translates into CAISVGRANEQYF.

This clonotype appeared a few times. The chain employs TRBV20-1 and TRBJ2-1; TRBD1 agrees at 7 bases. The germline V gene has CDR1 DFQATT and CDR2 SNEGSKA (reference sequence). This CDR3 has 13 residues. Losses at the gene ends were 3 bases for V and 10 bases for J; bases not matched to a gene: 9. CDR3 sequence (DNA): TGCAGTGCTAGTAGGGGGCCGAAATGGGAGCAGTTCTTC. Translated, it gives CSASRGPKWEQFF.